In its sample, the clone carrying this TCR beta chain was seen once. This sample is part of a study of blood T cell repertoires in COVID-19. The ends were cut back, 4 bases at V and 4 bases at J, with 13 bases in the middle. CDR1 KGHSH and CDR2 LQKENI come from the germline V gene. The CDR3 has 14 amino acids. Only in-frame clones appear in the TCRdb table, and some are missing; sequencing was by immunoSEQ multiplex PCR. The sample comprises 180,000 or so clones, roughly 79% of which are singletons, and 8% to 13% rests with the top ten. This TCR was recovered from a woman in her forties with COVID-19, enrolled during active disease. Sequenced: peripheral blood. The J gene is TRBJ1-1, the V gene TRBV18; D possibly corresponds to TRBD1 (6 bases). CDR3 amino acids: CASSQQGLSTEAFF. CDR3 sequence (DNA): TGTGCCAGCTCACAACAGGGATTGAGCACTGAAGCTTTCTTT.